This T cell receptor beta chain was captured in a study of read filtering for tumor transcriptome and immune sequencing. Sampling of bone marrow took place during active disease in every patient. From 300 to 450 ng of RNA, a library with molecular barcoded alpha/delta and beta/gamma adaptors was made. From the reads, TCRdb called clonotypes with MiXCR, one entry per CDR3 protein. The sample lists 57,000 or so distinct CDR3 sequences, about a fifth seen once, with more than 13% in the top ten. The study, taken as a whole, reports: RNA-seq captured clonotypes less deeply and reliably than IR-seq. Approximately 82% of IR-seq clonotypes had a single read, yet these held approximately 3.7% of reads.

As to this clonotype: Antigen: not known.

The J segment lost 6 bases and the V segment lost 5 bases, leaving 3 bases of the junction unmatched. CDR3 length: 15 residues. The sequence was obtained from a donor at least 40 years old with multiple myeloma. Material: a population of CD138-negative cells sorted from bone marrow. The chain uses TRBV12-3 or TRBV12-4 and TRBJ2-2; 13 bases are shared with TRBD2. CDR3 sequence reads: CASSLGLAGAGELFF. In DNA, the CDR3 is TGTGCCAGCAGTCTCGGACTAGCGGGGGCCGGGGAGCTGTTTTTT.